This passage covers 27 T cell receptor beta chains from one sample sequenced in a study of shared clonotypes between healthy human individuals. Sequenced by immunoSEQ multiplex PCR; TCRdb stores in-frame clones only, minus some. The table includes 1 million to 1.3 million clones, about four fifths detected once. The sequenced material came from memory CD4+ T cells from PBMCs. Sample subset: CD45RA-negative fraction. All receptors derive from a man between 18 and 35 years old in good health. Some clones in this sample may be carry-over from other donors' samples.

CDR3 region: CASSQKTGGTEAFF. CDR3 coding DNA: TGTGCCAGCAGCCAGAAGACAGGGGGCACTGAAGCTTTCTTT. V and J are TRBV7-9 and TRBJ1-1; 9 bases agree with TRBD1. J gave up 4 bases and V 5 bases, and 5 bases lay outside the gene matches. The CDR3 is made up of 14 amino acids. Germline values: CDR1 SEHNR, CDR2 FQNEAQ (reference sequence).

This chain uses TRBV6-5 with TRBJ2-6; D unclear. The CDR3 is made up of 14 amino acids. From germline, CDR1 is MNHEY and CDR2 SVGAGI. V lost 7 bases and J lost 4, with 11 bases in between. This CDR3 is CASTWAGGANVLTF. CDR3 coding DNA: TGTGCCAGCACCTGGGCAGGAGGGGCCAACGTCCTGACTTTC.

The V call is TRBV19, the J call TRBJ2-1, with D possibly being TRBD1 (6 bases). The CDR3 covers 14 residues. The germline CDR1 and CDR2 sequences are LNHDA and SQIVND (reference sequence). Trimming took off 8 bases at V and 10 bases at J, with 21 bases between the two ends. CDR3 protein: CASGSFSGVGEQFF. CDR3 nucleotides: TGTGCCAGTGGCTCATTTTCAGGGGTGGGCGAGCAGTTCTTC.

A few counts support this clone. The chain joins TRBV28 to TRBJ2-3; no definite D call. V shed 7 bases and J shed 1 base, with 6 bases lying between them. CDR1 is MDHEN and CDR2 is SYDVKM in the germline V gene. The CDR3 is 12 residues long. This CDR3 reads CASTYRTDTQYF. CDR3 sequence (DNA): TGTGCCAGCACCTACCGCACAGATACGCAGTATTTT.

About this clone: The sample has other DNA sequences that encode this CDR3 too. The rearrangement joins TRBV5-1 to TRBJ2-7; D not certain. Trimming stripped 0 bases from V and 1 base from J, with 8 bases between. Germline V gene data show CDR1 as SGHRS and CDR2 as YFSETQ. The CDR3 runs 14 residues. The CDR3 bases are TGCGCCAGCAGCTTGGGGTGGCAGTCCTACGAGCAGTACTTC. Protein sequence: CASSLGWQSYEQYF.

The chain recombines TRBV5-1 with TRBJ2-5; D uncertain. The V and J ends lost 0 bases and 4 bases respectively, with 13 bases between them. Germline CDR1 reads SGHRS; CDR2 reads YFSETQ. This CDR3 comprises 15 residues. The CDR3 bases are TGCGCCAGCAGCTTGGTAGCTTTGACCCCAGAGACCCAGTACTTC. Translating it yields CASSLVALTPETQYF.

V is TRBV2 and J is TRBJ2-2; perhaps TRBD2 as D (5 bases). The CDR3 covers 13 residues. Trimming removed 6 bases at V and 6 bases at J, with 11 bases between. The germline V gene encodes CDR1 SNHLY and CDR2 FYNNEI. CDR3 sequence reads: CASSTLEAGELFF. CDR3 nucleotides: TGTGCCAGCAGCACACTAGAGGCCGGGGAGCTGTTTTTT.

The rearrangement uses TRBV11-2 and TRBJ1-4; no definite D call. CDR1 SGHAT and CDR2 FQNNGV come from the germline V gene. Trimming removed 1 base from V and 10 bases from J, with 7 bases in between. CDR3 length equals 12 residues. CDR3 protein: CASSLGSGKLFF. The CDR3 DNA reads as TGTGCCAGCAGCTTAGGATCTGGAAAACTGTTTTTT.

Remarks on this clone: Other DNA sequences in this specimen translate into the identical CDR3. The rearrangement links TRBV18 to TRBJ2-1; D unclear. The ends were cut back, 3 bases at V and 6 bases at J, with 12 bases in the middle. Germline V lookup: CDR1 KGHSH, CDR2 LQKENI. This CDR3 spans 14 amino acids. The CDR3 nucleotides read TGTGCCAGCTCACCGCTAGATGGGATCAATGAGCAGTTCTTC. This sequence encodes CASSPLDGINEQFF.

This chain connects TRBV5-5 to TRBJ2-5; 9 nucleotides match TRBD1. This CDR3 is 14 amino acids long. Trimming cost V 4 bases and J 4 bases; bases outside gene matches: 5. Per the germline V gene, CDR1 is SGHKS and CDR2 is YYEKEE (reference sequence). The chain's CDR3 is CASSTGQGIETQYF. As DNA, the CDR3 is TGTGCCAGCAGCACCGGACAGGGGATAGAGACCCAGTACTTC.

The chain links TRBV6-4 to TRBJ2-3; D could derive from TRBD1 or TRBD2 (5 bases each). Germline V lookup: CDR1 MRHNA, CDR2 SNTAGT. The V end lost 4 bases, the J end lost 2 bases, and 13 bases lay between the germline ends. The CDR3 consists of 15 residues. The DNA of the CDR3 is TGTGCCAGCAGTGTCTCCGGGACGCTCACAGATACGCAGTATTTT. It translates to CASSVSGTLTDTQYF.

The gene calls are TRBV2 and TRBJ2-3; weak D call: TRBD2 (7 bases). V was cut by 9 bases and J by 5 bases, with 21 bases left in between. The CDR3 loop spans 15 amino acids. Germline CDR1 and CDR2: SNHLY and FYNNEI. In nucleotides, the CDR3 is TGTGCCAGAGGAAGGGGGGCGGGAGCGGGAGATACGCAGTATTTT. Its translation: CARGRGAGAGDTQYF.

The chain carries TRBV28 and TRBJ2-1; no firm D call. Germline V lookup: CDR1 MDHEN, CDR2 SYDVKM. CDR3 length: 13 amino acids. The V end lost 5 bases, the J end lost 5 bases, and 10 bases lay between the germline ends. CDR3 nucleotides: TGTGCCAGCAGTCCGACATCCGACAATGAGCAGTTCTTC. Translating it yields CASSPTSDNEQFF.

V gene TRBV5-6 combines with J gene TRBJ2-3; no clear D gene. Germline V lookup: CDR1 SGHDT, CDR2 YYEEEE. The germline V and J ends were trimmed by 0 bases and 6 bases, with 8 bases remaining between them. The length of the CDR3 is 13 residues. The CDR3 DNA reads as TGTGCCAGCAGCTTGGGGGTCAGTGATACGCAGTATTTT. Translating it yields CASSLGVSDTQYF.

V usage is TRBV6-6 and J usage is TRBJ1-5; tentative D call: TRBD1 (6 bases). The CDR3 is made up of 14 amino acids. Between the trimmed V and J ends, which lost 5 bases and 3 bases, there was a span of 11 bases. Germline V CDR1 and CDR2: MNHNY, SVGAGI (reference sequence). The CDR3 protein is CASSPQGNNQPQHF. For the CDR3, the DNA is TGTGCCAGCAGTCCACAGGGAAACAATCAGCCCCAGCATTTT.

The chain links TRBV10-3 to TRBJ2-5, with D maybe TRBD2 (6 bases). V was clipped by 6 bases and J by 0 bases, with 11 bases between them. The germline V gene has CDR1 ENHRY and CDR2 SYGVKD. This CDR3 is built from 14 residues. The CDR3: CAISSERDQETQYF. CDR3 sequence (DNA): TGTGCCATCAGCTCCGAGCGGGACCAAGAGACCCAGTACTTC.

The rearrangement links TRBV7-3 to TRBJ2-5, with 8 bases aligning to TRBD1. The CDR3 runs 17 residues. Germline values: CDR1 SGHTA, CDR2 FQGTGA. Trimming cost V 1 base and J 1 base; bases outside gene matches: 8. CDR3 amino acids: CASSLRQGAFSQETQYF. CDR3 in DNA: TGTGCCAGCAGCTTAAGGCAGGGGGCTTTTAGCCAAGAGACCCAGTACTTC.

The V gene is TRBV6-6, the J gene TRBJ2-2; TRBD1 matches 9 bases. Germline V gene lookup returns CDR1 MNHNY and CDR2 SVGAGI (reference sequence). This CDR3 contains 15 residues. After removal of 4 bases from V and 6 bases from J, the junction contained 6 bases not matched to a gene. In nucleotides, the CDR3 is TGTGCCAGCAGTTTGGGACAGGGTCGGGCCGGGGAGCTGTTTTTT. It encodes CASSLGQGRAGELFF.

In this sample, this clone turned up once. The V call is TRBV7-9, the J call TRBJ1-2, with no clear D. The V end was cut by 8 bases, the J end by 4 bases, with 8 bases between. This CDR3 has 11 amino acids. Germline loops: CDR1 SEHNR, CDR2 FQNEAQ (reference sequence). CDR3: CASGGVYGYTF. CDR3 nucleotide sequence: TGTGCCAGCGGAGGAGTCTATGGCTACACCTTC. The whole variable domain, filled in from reference TRBV7-9 and TRBJ1-2, reads DTGVSQNPRHKITKRGQNVTFRCDPISEHNRLYWYRQTLGQGPEFLTYFQNEAQLEKSRLLSDRFSAERPKGSFSTLEIQRTEQGDSAMYLCASGGVYGYTFGSGTRLTVV.

The chain employs TRBV18 and TRBJ2-2; D is unresolved. CDR3 length equals 14 residues. The germline gives CDR1 KGHSH, CDR2 LQKENI. Trimming cost V 0 bases and J 7 bases, with 9 bases left between them. Here the CDR3 DNA reads TGTGCCAGCTCACCACCCCGCGAAGGCGGGGAGCTGTTTTTT. This sequence encodes CASSPPREGGELFF.

This clone showed up just once. The V and J genes are TRBV19 and TRBJ2-1; 12 nucleotides match TRBD2. The length of the CDR3 is 16 residues. CDR1 LNHDA and CDR2 SQIVND come from the germline V gene (reference sequence). The V segment lost 4 bases and the J segment 7 bases; nucleotides outside the gene matches: 8. The CDR3, as DNA: TGTGCCAGTAGTACACAGCGACTAGCGGGAGATAATGAGCAGTTCTTC. The encoded protein is CASSTQRLAGDNEQFF. The full variable domain, with the rest looked up from reference TRBV19 and TRBJ2-1, is DGGITQSPKYLFRKEGQNVTLSCEQNLNHDAMYWYRQDPGQGLRLIYYSQIVNDFQKGDIAEGYSVSREKKESFPLTVTSAQKNPTAFYLCASSTQRLAGDNEQFFGPGTRLTVL.

Ten or more counts support this clone. The chain couples TRBV11-3 to TRBJ2-2; D may correspond to TRBD1 or TRBD2 (5 bases each). CDR3 length: 14 amino acids. Per the germline V gene, CDR1 is SGHNT and CDR2 is YENEEA. V was cut by 0 bases and J by 6 bases, with 8 bases left in between. As DNA, the CDR3 is TGTGCCAGCAGCTTAGATACGGGGCCCGGGGAGCTGTTTTTT. This sequence encodes CASSLDTGPGELFF.

The gene calls are TRBV28 and TRBJ2-1; 10 bases align to TRBD2. V was pared by 6 bases and J by 3 bases, with 5 bases of the junction left unmatched. The CDR3 consists of 15 residues. Germline values: CDR1 MDHEN, CDR2 SYDVKM. The CDR3 nucleotides are TGTGCCAGCAGCCAGACTAGCGGGCGCTACAATGAGCAGTTCTTC. Its translation: CASSQTSGRYNEQFF.

This chain connects TRBV19 to TRBJ1-1, with 8 bases aligning to TRBD1. CDR1 is LNHDA, CDR2 SQIVND, per germline (reference sequence). The CDR3 length is 15 residues. The V and J ends lost 1 base and 6 bases, in that order; junction bases with no gene match: 7. The DNA for the CDR3 is TGTGCCAGTAGTATAGGGCAGGGGGCCTTCGCTGAAGCTTTCTTT. Translated, it gives CASSIGQGAFAEAFF.

The chain's CDR3 is CAWSQALAGVTDTQYF. CDR3 DNA: TGTGCCTGGAGTCAAGCACTAGCGGGAGTGACAGATACGCAGTATTTT. This chain joins TRBV30 and TRBJ2-3, with 11 bases matching TRBD2. The CDR3 sequence is 16 residues long. J gave up 3 bases and V 2 bases, and 7 bases lay outside the gene matches. CDR1 is GTSNPN, CDR2 SVGIG, per germline (reference sequence).

The rearrangement uses TRBV28 and TRBJ1-2; tentatively, D is TRBD1 (5 bases). V gave up 3 bases and J gave up 5 bases, with 16 bases separating them. CDR3 length: 15 residues. Germline CDR1 and CDR2: MDHEN and SYDVKM. The CDR3: CASSLGGTERYGYTF. The CDR3 DNA sequence: TGTGCCAGCAGTTTGGGAGGGACGGAACGTTATGGCTACACCTTC.

The chain's CDR3 is CASKSGAGDEKLFF. CDR3 DNA: TGTGCCAGCAAATCAGGGGCCGGGGATGAAAAACTGTTTTTT. This chain joins TRBV2 and TRBJ1-4; maybe TRBD1 (6 bases). This CDR3 has 14 amino acids. The V end lost 7 bases, the J end lost 6 bases, and 15 bases lay between the germline ends. CDR1 is SNHLY, CDR2 FYNNEI, per germline.